These 16 T cell receptor beta chains were sequenced from one sample in a study of blood T cell repertoires in COVID-19. Sequenced by immunoSEQ multiplex PCR; TCRdb stores in-frame clones only, minus some. Here the sample spans roughly 220,000 clones, 80% to 90% being singletons. Material for sequencing was peripheral blood. The origin of the receptors is an elderly man with acute or convalescent COVID-19.

The V and J genes are TRBV2 and TRBJ1-5; TRBD1 matches at 7 bases. The germline V gene encodes CDR1 SNHLY and CDR2 FYNNEI. This CDR3 is built from 15 residues. With V trimmed by 5 bases and J by 3 bases, 7 bases remained unmatched. The chain's CDR3 is CASSFMGQNNQPQHF. The CDR3 DNA is TGTGCCAGCAGTTTTATGGGACAGAACAATCAGCCCCAGCATTTT.

The chain is built from TRBV7-9 and TRBJ2-2, with D unresolved. This CDR3 contains 15 residues. V was clipped by 8 bases and J by 0 bases, with 13 bases between them. Germline CDR1 reads SEHNR; CDR2 reads FQNEAQ (reference sequence). CDR3 sequence reads: CASSEVDANTGELFF. CDR3 bases: TGTGCCAGCTCAGAGGTAGACGCGAACACCGGGGAGCTGTTTTTT.

The chain employs TRBV15 and TRBJ1-4; 8 bases align to TRBD1. Germline CDR1 LNHNV, CDR2 YYDKDF (reference sequence). After removal of 3 bases from V and 8 bases from J, the junction contained 11 bases not matched to a gene. The CDR3 runs to 16 residues. CDR3 in DNA: TGTGCCACCAGCAGTAAAAGGACAGGGCTGGGCGAAAAACTGTTTTTT. Translated: CATSSKRTGLGEKLFF.

The chain uses TRBV7-2 and TRBJ2-2; 12 bases fit TRBD2. V was pared by 5 bases and J by 5 bases, with 9 bases of the junction left unmatched. This CDR3 is built from 17 residues. Germline V gives CDR1 SGHTA, CDR2 FQGNSA. The CDR3 coding sequence is TGTGCCAGCAGCCATGACTACGGGACTAGCGGGACCGGGGAGCTGTTTTTT. Translating gives CASSHDYGTSGTGELFF.

The rearrangement links TRBV19 to TRBJ1-5; 7 positions match TRBD1. CDR3 length equals 15 residues. Germline V gene sequence: CDR1 LNHDA, CDR2 SQIVND (reference sequence). With V trimmed by 10 bases and J by 2 bases, 11 bases remained unmatched. CDR3 sequence reads: CATKNIDRGNQPQHF. Here the CDR3 DNA reads TGTGCCACCAAAAACATCGACAGGGGCAATCAGCCCCAGCATTTT.

The CDR3 DNA reads as TGTGCCAGCAGCCAAGCCCGGACAGGGAGCGGCGAGCAGTACTTC. As protein: CASSQARTGSGEQYF. This rearrangement joins TRBV3-1 (or the pseudogene TRBV3-2) to TRBJ2-7; TRBD1 agrees at 8 bases. The CDR3 is made up of 15 amino acids. The germline V gene encodes CDR1 LGHDT and CDR2 YNNKEL (reference sequence). The junction had 8 bases not matched to a gene; V was cut back by 1 base and J by 6 bases.

The CDR3 region is CASSQVAGTGGYTF. The CDR3 DNA reads TGTGCCAGCAGCCAAGTCGCAGGGACAGGGGGCTACACCTTC. The chain has TRBV3-1 (or the pseudogene TRBV3-2) and TRBJ1-2; TRBD1 aligns across 9 bases. V was clipped by 1 base and J by 8 bases; unmatched bases: 5. CDR3 length: 14 residues. Germline-derived CDR1 and CDR2 are LGHDT and YNNKEL (reference sequence).

This clone is a singleton in its sample. The chain couples TRBV11-3 to TRBJ2-3, with D unresolved. Germline CDR1 reads SGHNT; CDR2 reads YENEEA. V was shortened by 0 bases and J by 0 bases, with 7 bases between the two germline ends. This CDR3 has 15 residues. The CDR3 spells CASSLERISTDTQYF. CDR3 in DNA: TGTGCCAGCAGCTTAGAGCGGATAAGCACAGATACGCAGTATTTT. Together with reference TRBV11-3 and TRBJ2-3, the CDR3 gives the full variable domain: EAGVVQSPRYKIIEKKQPVAFWCNPISGHNTLYWYLQNLGQGPELLIRYENEEAVDDSQLPKDRFSAERLKGVDSTLKIQPAELGDSAVYLCASSLERISTDTQYFGPGTRLTVL.

This clone has a handful of counts. This rearrangement joins TRBV7-2 to TRBJ1-6; tentative D call: TRBD1 (6 bases). The CDR3 is 15 residues long. The V and J ends lost 0 bases and 7 bases respectively, with 10 bases between them. Germline values: CDR1 SGHTA, CDR2 FQGNSA. In DNA form, the CDR3 reads TGTGCCAGCAGCTTAGCGCCAGGGGCCAATTCACCCCTCCACTTT. Encoded protein: CASSLAPGANSPLHF.

The V call is TRBV7-9, the J call TRBJ2-7, with unresolved D. Germline loops: CDR1 SEHNR, CDR2 FQNEAQ (reference sequence). This CDR3 region has 15 residues. Trimming cost V 1 base and J 2 bases, with 12 bases left between them. The CDR3 protein is CASSLVPVNAYEQYF. CDR3 nucleotide sequence: TGTGCCAGCAGCTTAGTCCCGGTGAACGCCTACGAGCAGTACTTC.

This clone was counted between two and nine times. V is TRBV7-2 and J is TRBJ2-2; TRBD2 might be the D (6 bases). From germline, CDR1 is SGHTA and CDR2 FQGNSA. This CDR3 spans 16 amino acids. The V end was cut by 4 bases, the J end by 0 bases, with 12 bases between. The CDR3 region is CASSYGGTANTGELFF. DNA of the CDR3: TGTGCCAGCAGCTATGGCGGGACCGCGAACACCGGGGAGCTGTTTTTT.

This chain connects TRBV12-3 or TRBV12-4 to TRBJ1-2; maybe TRBD1 (6 bases). The ends were cut back, 3 bases at V and 7 bases at J, with 9 bases in the middle. This CDR3 has 12 residues. The CDR3 here is CASSFGGAGYTF. For the CDR3, the DNA is TGTGCCAGCAGTTTCGGGGGGGCTGGCTACACCTTC.

This chain uses TRBV19 with TRBJ2-5; D possibly corresponds to TRBD1 (6 bases). Trimming took off 5 bases at V and 2 bases at J, with 12 bases between the two ends. The germline V gene encodes CDR1 LNHDA and CDR2 SQIVND (reference sequence). The CDR3 is 14 amino acids. CDR3: CASSPQGKQETQYF. The CDR3 coding sequence is TGTGCCAGTAGTCCTCAGGGGAAGCAAGAGACCCAGTACTTC.

The chain joins TRBV3-1 (or the pseudogene TRBV3-2) to TRBJ2-3, with TRBD2 as a possible D gene (6 bases). This CDR3 has 17 residues. V lost 0 bases, J lost 0 bases, and 13 bases lay in between. CDR1 is LGHDT, CDR2 YNNKEL, per germline (reference sequence). As DNA, the CDR3 is TGTGCCAGCAGCCAAGATGGGGGGACCCTTAGCACAGATACGCAGTATTTT. As protein: CASSQDGGTLSTDTQYF.

V is TRBV5-1 and J is TRBJ2-5, with TRBD1 matching over 8 bases. Trimming cost V 0 bases and J 1 base; bases outside gene matches: 2. The germline gives CDR1 SGHRS, CDR2 YFSETQ. CDR3 length: 15 amino acids. CDR3: CASSLGTGIQETQYF. The CDR3 nucleotides are TGCGCCAGCAGCTTGGGGACAGGGATCCAAGAGACCCAGTACTTC.

The J gene is TRBJ1-3, the V gene TRBV18; weak D call: TRBD1 (6 bases). V gave up 4 bases and J gave up 3 bases, with 16 bases separating them. Germline CDR1 KGHSH, CDR2 LQKENI. The CDR3 length is 16 residues. CDR3 DNA: TGTGCCAGCTCACTGGGAGTTACAGGGAGTGGAAACACCATATATTTT. It yields the protein CASSLGVTGSGNTIYF.